This T cell receptor (beta chain) emerged from a study of T cells in Graves' hyperthyroidism and ophthalmopathy. About the study: Peripheral blood sampling occurred at initial diagnosis, before any treatment.

It was uncontrolled infection, other autoimmune disease, pregnancy or lactation that excluded patients. Diagnosing involved the use of clinical symptoms, serum thyroxine and TRAb, thyroid ultrasound and orbital computed tomography. Researchers took RNA transcripts and amplified the TCR beta CDR3 regions from them. The study used the HTBI primer set for a first-round RT-PCR of the TCR CDR3. MiXCR, run by TCRdb on the multiplex PCR reads, gives a single entry per CDR3 protein. In the table there are roughly 560,000 distinct CDR3 sequences, roughly 14% of which are singletons. Study-level findings and limits: Most expanded thyroid clonotypes above 0.001 also appeared in blood.

This clonotype occurred many times. Its antigen is not identified. The germline gives CDR1 SGDLS, CDR2 YYNGEE. The CDR3 runs 13 residues. J was trimmed by 7 bases and V by 0 bases; bases with no gene match: 0. This receptor was taken from a woman aged 40 to 50 with Graves' ophthalmopathy. This chain links TRBV9 with TRBJ1-2, with 10 bases identical to TRBD1. The sample taken for sequencing was blood. CDR3 sequence reads: CASSVGTGGGYTF. In nucleotides, the CDR3 is TGTGCCAGCAGCGTAGGGACAGGGGGTGGCTACACCTTC.